The 21 T cell receptor beta chains given below trace back to one sample, sequenced in a study of OX40 agonist ivuxolimab in advanced cancers. Using immunoSEQ multiplex PCR, the repertoire was profiled, and TCRdb retains in-frame clones only, with some absent. The sample holds over 30,000 clones, approximately 80% seen once. Source: CD4+ or CD8+ T cells sorted from blood, taken in a trial of the OX40 agonist ivuxolimab. These receptor sequences come from an adult with an advanced solid tumor such as melanoma, head and neck, liver or kidney cancer.

The chain is built from TRBV6-5 and TRBJ1-1; possibly TRBD1 for D (6 bases). Germline-derived CDR1 and CDR2 are MNHEY and SVGAGI. CDR3 length: 16 residues. Trimming took 2 bases from V and 5 from J, leaving 18 bases between them. The CDR3 DNA reads as TGTGCCAGCAGTTACACCAGGGCGGGGGCGTTTACTGAAGCTTTCTTT. This translates into CASSYTRAGAFTEAFF.

This chain links TRBV9 with TRBJ2-7; TRBD2 aligns across 7 bases. This CDR3 contains 14 residues. Germline trimming cut 0 bases from V and 2 bases from J; bases unmatched to any gene: 2. Germline lookup yields CDR1 SGDLS and CDR2 YYNGEE. The CDR3 DNA reads as TGTGCCAGCAGCGTAGAAGCGGGGCCCTACGAGCAGTACTTC. Translation gives CASSVEAGPYEQYF.

The gene calls are TRBV19 and TRBJ1-4, with no clear D. This CDR3 comprises 15 residues. The V gene lost 5 bases and the J gene lost 0 bases, with 10 bases spanning the gap. Germline V gene sequence: CDR1 LNHDA, CDR2 SQIVND (reference sequence). CDR3 sequence reads: CASSARQATNEKLFF. As DNA, the CDR3 is TGTGCCAGTAGTGCGCGACAAGCAACTAATGAAAAACTGTTTTTT.

This sequence joins TRBV5-6 and TRBJ2-3; D possibly corresponds to TRBD1 (6 bases). The germline gives CDR1 SGHDT, CDR2 YYEEEE. The CDR3 runs to 15 residues. V shed 6 bases and J shed 2 bases, with 16 bases lying between them. CDR3 in amino acids: CASNFIDRTTDTQYF. The CDR3 DNA is TGTGCCAGCAACTTTATCGACAGGACCACAGATACGCAGTATTTT.

The rearrangement joins TRBV19 to TRBJ2-3, with TRBD2 as a possible D gene (6 bases). Trimming cost V 3 bases and J 7 bases, with 17 bases left between them. CDR3 length: 15 residues. In germline, CDR1 is LNHDA, CDR2 SQIVND (reference sequence). CDR3 protein: CASSIGRGLRYTQYF. CDR3 coding DNA: TGTGCCAGTAGTATCGGGCGGGGACTTAGGTATACGCAGTATTTT.

The chain uses TRBV6-1 and TRBJ2-1; TRBD1 might be the D (5 bases). From germline, CDR1 is MNHNS and CDR2 SASEGT. Trimming left V 3 bases short and J 0 bases short, with 6 bases between. This CDR3 is 14 amino acids long. The CDR3 spells CASSDRDSYNEQFF. The CDR3 coding sequence is TGTGCCAGCAGTGACAGGGACTCCTACAATGAGCAGTTCTTC.

The genes are TRBV12-1 and TRBJ1-5; the table's D call, TRBD1, was not checked against the DNA. TRBV12-1 is a documented pseudogene. CDR3 size: 16 residues. Here the CDR3 DNA reads TGTGCCAGCCTCCCCCCGCGGACAGCCGAAGTGGGGCCCCAGCATTTT. It translates to CASLPPRTAEVGPQHF.

The rearrangement links TRBV20-1 to TRBJ2-5; maybe TRBD2 (6 bases). With the DNA end fitting TRBJ2-7 better, the J assignment may be wrong. This CDR3 has 11 residues. Germline V gene data show CDR1 as DFQATT and CDR2 as SNEGSKA (reference sequence). The DNA for the CDR3 is TGCAGTGCTAGGGGGGGTTACGAGCAGTACTTC. It specifies CSARGGYEQYF.

This rearrangement joins TRBV19 to TRBJ2-7; 9 bases are a match to TRBD1. CDR1 LNHDA and CDR2 SQIVND come from the germline V gene (reference sequence). The CDR3 has 14 residues. V shed 4 bases, J shed 2 bases, and the junction held 3 bases outside the gene matches. This CDR3 is CASSKTGGPYEQYF. CDR3 sequence (DNA): TGTGCCAGTAGTAAGACAGGGGGACCCTACGAGCAGTACTTC.

The gene calls are TRBV27 and TRBJ2-7, with a tentative D call TRBD1 (7 bases). This CDR3 is 14 amino acids long. Per germline, CDR1 MNHEY and CDR2 SMNVEV (reference sequence). The V gene lost 2 bases and the J gene lost 6 bases, with 14 bases spanning the gap. As DNA, the CDR3 is TGTGCCAGCAGTTTAAGCAGGGGGGACTCCGAGCAGTACTTC. This codes for CASSLSRGDSEQYF.

The rearrangement links TRBV19 to TRBJ2-5, with a weak D call TRBD2 (5 bases). Trimming pared 1 base from V and 4 bases from J, leaving 16 bases between. This CDR3 contains 16 residues. The germline gives CDR1 LNHDA, CDR2 SQIVND (reference sequence). Written as DNA, the CDR3 is TGTGCCAGTAGTATAGGTCCCGGGGTTGGCGGAGAGACCCAGTACTTC. As protein: CASSIGPGVGGETQYF.

This clone was detected once. This chain connects TRBV19 to TRBJ1-4, with 8 bases lining up with TRBD1. Per germline, CDR1 LNHDA and CDR2 SQIVND (reference sequence). Trimming took 7 bases from V and 7 from J; bases not matched to a gene: 8. This CDR3 has 14 amino acids. CDR3 sequence reads: CASINTGGGEKLFF. The CDR3 bases are TGTGCCAGTATCAATACAGGGGGTGGTGAAAAACTGTTTTTT.

The chain recombines TRBV11-2 with TRBJ1-1, with D unresolved. The CDR3 loop spans 13 amino acids. The V end lost 3 bases, the J end lost 6 bases, and 11 bases lay between the germline ends. Germline values: CDR1 SGHAT, CDR2 FQNNGV. CDR3 sequence (DNA): TGTGCCAGCAGCTTCTCAGCTCCCCCTGAAGCTTTCTTT. The encoded protein is CASSFSAPPEAFF.

The V gene is TRBV6-5, the J gene TRBJ1-1; tentatively, D is TRBD1 (5 bases). The CDR3 spans 14 residues. Trimming stripped 2 bases from V and 1 base from J, with 8 bases between. Germline V gene data show CDR1 as MNHEY and CDR2 as SVGAGI. CDR3 protein: CASSYGTANTEAFF. Written as DNA, the CDR3 is TGTGCCAGCAGTTACGGGACGGCGAACACTGAAGCTTTCTTT.

The rearrangement joins TRBV20-1 to TRBJ2-7; D may correspond to TRBD1 or TRBD2 (6 bases each). Germline V gives CDR1 DFQATT, CDR2 SNEGSKA (reference sequence). The CDR3 is made up of 11 amino acids. Trimming shortened V by 3 bases and J by 11 bases, and 14 bases separated the two germline ends. The CDR3 loop is CSASYRDFEYF. CDR3 DNA: TGCAGTGCTAGCTACAGGGACTTTGAGTACTTC.

This clone was detected once. The rearrangement links TRBV30 to TRBJ2-5; D is ambiguous. V lost 1 base to trimming and J lost 1 base, with 7 bases between them. The CDR3 has 13 amino acids. Germline CDR1 and CDR2: GTSNPN and SVGIG (reference sequence). This chain's CDR3 is CAWSGETQETQYF. The CDR3 DNA follows: TGTGCCTGGAGTGGTGAGACCCAAGAGACCCAGTACTTC.

The chain employs TRBV7-9 and TRBJ2-1; D remains unclear. Between the trimmed V and J ends, which lost 5 bases and 8 bases, there was a span of 10 bases. CDR1 is SEHNR and CDR2 is FQNEAQ in the germline V gene (reference sequence). The length of the CDR3 is 12 residues. CDR3 nucleotides: TGTGCCAGCAGCCTTTTGGCCGATGAGCAGTTCTTC. It specifies CASSLLADEQFF.

The J gene is TRBJ2-5, the V gene TRBV7-2; D is perhaps TRBD2 (7 bases). This CDR3 has 16 amino acids. The V gene's germline CDR1 is SGHTA and CDR2 FQGNSA. Trimming cost V 4 bases and J 2 bases, with 17 bases left between them. CDR3 amino acids: CASSSRRGGPQETQYF. The CDR3 coding sequence is TGTGCCAGCAGCTCTCGGAGGGGGGGGCCTCAAGAGACCCAGTACTTC.

The chain is built from TRBV7-2 and TRBJ1-5, with TRBD1 as a possible D gene (6 bases). V lost 6 bases, J lost 5 bases, and 14 bases lay in between. The CDR3 consists of 14 residues. Germline CDR1 reads SGHTA; CDR2 reads FQGNSA. The CDR3: CASSRGGLYQPQHF. The CDR3 region has the DNA TGTGCCAGCAGTAGAGGGGGGCTTTATCAGCCCCAGCATTTT.

The V gene is TRBV25-1, the J gene TRBJ1-5; TRBD1 is a possible D gene (6 bases). The germline V and J ends were trimmed by 3 bases and 5 bases, with 11 bases remaining between them. The CDR3 extends over 14 amino acids. The germline CDR1 and CDR2 sequences are MGHDK and SYGVNS. The CDR3 DNA follows: TGTGCCAGCAGTGAGGTCGGGGGGCATCAGCCCCAGCATTTT. It yields the protein CASSEVGGHQPQHF.

The CDR3 coding sequence is TGTGCCAGTAGTGCAAGCTGGGGTGCGGCCTACGAGCAGTACTTC. Its translation is CASSASWGAAYEQYF. The chain uses TRBV19 and TRBJ2-7; D remains unclear. Trimming shortened V by 5 bases and J by 2 bases, and 16 bases separated the two germline ends. CDR1 and CDR2 (germline): LNHDA, SQIVND (reference sequence). The CDR3 covers 15 residues.